Below, 26 T cell receptor beta chains from the same sample are listed, as sequenced in a study of CXCR3-negative and CXCR3-positive naive CD8 T cells. Regarding the study as a whole: Researchers report that CXCR3-positive naive cells carry more hydrophobic TRB CDR3s than CXCR3-negative naive cells.

Their recognized antigens are unknown. With UMI labels, 5' RACE was used to prepare the TRB cDNA libraries. TCRdb re-called the 5' RACE reads; one entry per CDR3 protein, DNA not given. The sample data list over 95,000 distinct CDR3 sequences. Sequencing used naive CXCR3+ CD8+ T cells from blood. Subset indicated: CD45RO-CCR7+CD27+CD95- naive CD8+ T cells expressing CXCR3 (TNR3+). Receptor source: a human donor in good health. Some clones in this sample may be carry-over from other donors' samples.

The chain combines TRBV12-3 or TRBV12-4 with TRBJ2-1; TCRdb proposes TRBD1, but this gene call is untestable without DNA. The CDR3 is 15 amino acids. Here the CDR3 reads CASSSTGTGGNEQFF.

The V and J genes are TRBV6-1 and TRBJ2-7; TCRdb indicates TRBD1, and absent DNA this call remains unverified. Looked up from germline, CDR1 is MNHNS and CDR2 is SASEGT. The CDR3 runs 15 residues. The CDR3 reads CASSGGTLWIYEQYF.

The chain has TRBV7-2 and TRBJ2-7; the TRBD2 assignment by TCRdb is unverifiable without DNA. This CDR3 has 15 amino acids. The germline gives CDR1 SGHTA, CDR2 FQGNSA. CDR3 in amino acids: CASSRGSSLYYEQYF.

The chain recombines TRBV7-9 with TRBJ2-7; TCRdb designates TRBD2, a call that cannot be tested without DNA. CDR3 length: 15 amino acids. Per germline, CDR1 SEHNR and CDR2 FQNEAQ (reference sequence). The CDR3 is CASTNQGGEAYEQYF. The entire variable domain, with the rest obtained from reference TRBV7-9 and TRBJ2-7, is as follows: DTGVSQNPRHKITKRGQNVTFRCDPISEHNRLYWYRQTLGQGPEFLTYFQNEAQLEKSRLLSDRFSAERPKGSFSTLEIQRTEQGDSAMYLCASTNQGGEAYEQYFGPGTRLTVT.

The CDR3 sequence is CASSQEGGSWQFF. The chain employs TRBV4-2 and TRBJ2-1; absent DNA, TCRdb's TRBD2 call cannot be checked. The V gene's germline CDR1 is LGHNA and CDR2 YNFKEQ. This CDR3 spans 13 amino acids.

The genes are TRBV27 and TRBJ2-7; there is no DNA to check the TCRdb D call of TRBD2. The CDR3 runs 13 residues. The germline gives CDR1 MNHEY, CDR2 SMNVEV (reference sequence). The CDR3 reads CASSLAEGYEQYF.

The chain combines TRBV11-2 with TRBJ2-7; TCRdb designates TRBD2, a call that cannot be tested without DNA. This CDR3 is 15 amino acids long. The V gene's germline CDR1 is SGHAT and CDR2 FQNNGV. The CDR3 spells CASSLPLAGGYEQYF.

The rearrangement uses TRBV28 and TRBJ2-4; the TCRdb call, TRBD1, lacks DNA for checking. CDR3 length equals 18 residues. CDR1 is MDHEN, CDR2 SYDVKM, per germline. CDR3 sequence reads: CASSLWAGTFLAKNIQYF. Looking up the rest from reference TRBV28 and TRBJ2-4 gives the full variable domain: DVKVTQSSRYLVKRTGEKVFLECVQDMDHENMFWYRQDPGLGLRLIYFSYDVKMKEKGDIPEGYSVSREKKERFSLILESASTNQTSMYLCASSLWAGTFLAKNIQYFGAGTRLSVL.

The genes are TRBV28 and TRBJ1-6; TCRdb reports TRBD1, a call that lacks DNA to check it against. This CDR3 has 16 amino acids. The germline V gene encodes CDR1 MDHEN and CDR2 SYDVKM. CDR3 sequence reads: CASRIRTGGYNSPLHF.

This chain uses TRBV29-1 with TRBJ1-4. The CDR3 consists of 16 residues. The germline V gene has CDR1 SQVTM and CDR2 ANQGSEA. The CDR3 reads CSVEELGAGSNEKLFF.

The chain employs TRBV28 and TRBJ2-7; TCRdb selects TRBD1, and the lack of DNA leaves this call unchecked. Germline V gives CDR1 MDHEN, CDR2 SYDVKM. The CDR3 is 14 residues long. The CDR3 sequence: CASSPPGAVYEQYF.

The gene calls are TRBV28 and TRBJ2-1; TCRdb returns TRBD2, unconfirmable since there is no DNA. CDR1 and CDR2 from the germline V gene are MDHEN and SYDVKM. This CDR3 region has 14 residues. The CDR3 loop reads CASTHGLAGGEQFF.

The chain is built from TRBV28 and TRBJ2-2; absent DNA, TCRdb's TRBD1 call cannot be checked. Germline lookup yields CDR1 MDHEN and CDR2 SYDVKM. CDR3 length: 16 amino acids. CDR3: CASRGNRVLNTGELFF.

This rearrangement joins TRBV15 to TRBJ2-6; TCRdb returns TRBD1, unconfirmable since there is no DNA. This CDR3 contains 16 residues. Per germline, CDR1 LNHNV and CDR2 YYDKDF (reference sequence). CDR3: CATSTGAGFGLNVLTF.

J is TRBJ1-5 and V is TRBV20-1; TCRdb designates TRBD1, a call that cannot be tested without DNA. The CDR3 runs 19 residues. Germline V gene lookup returns CDR1 DFQATT and CDR2 SNEGSKA (reference sequence). The CDR3 is CSARDLSGQRTYSNQPQHF.

This chain connects TRBV7-9 to TRBJ1-1; no DNA is available, so the TRBD1 call from TCRdb remains unchecked. The CDR3 sequence is 15 residues long. Germline assignment: CDR1 SEHNR and CDR2 FQNEAQ (reference sequence). The CDR3 loop reads CASSLIGTTAAEAFF.

CDR3: CASSSSQGGQETQYF. The chain is built from TRBV6-4 and TRBJ2-5; with no DNA, the TCRdb D assignment of TRBD1 cannot be verified. The CDR3 totals 15 residues. CDR1 and CDR2 from the germline V gene are MRHNA and SNTAGT.

The V and J genes are TRBV5-1 and TRBJ2-7; TCRdb outputs TRBD1, but without DNA this stays unchecked. The CDR3 is made up of 13 amino acids. Germline lookup yields CDR1 SGHRS and CDR2 YFSETQ. The CDR3: CASSIGQEYEQYF.

The V call is TRBV5-5, the J call TRBJ1-5. The V gene's germline CDR1 is SGHKS and CDR2 YYEKEE (reference sequence). This CDR3 region has 15 residues. The CDR3 here is CASSPAGIGNQPQHF.

The chain has TRBV6-4 and TRBJ2-2; the TRBD2 assignment by TCRdb is unverifiable without DNA. The CDR3 has 15 residues. CDR1 MRHNA and CDR2 SNTAGT come from the germline V gene. The CDR3 loop reads CASSDAGPQTGELFF.

The J gene is TRBJ2-4, the V gene TRBV6-6; TCRdb's D call of TRBD1 is untestable without DNA. CDR3 length: 14 residues. The germline CDR1 and CDR2 sequences are MNHNY and SVGAGI (reference sequence). CDR3 amino acids: CASSFQPGQNIQYF.

The V gene is TRBV5-1, the J gene TRBJ1-2; lacking DNA, the TRBD1 call made by TCRdb goes unchecked. The CDR3 runs to 19 residues. Germline V gives CDR1 SGHRS, CDR2 YFSETQ. CDR3 loop: CASSLVAGTGSILGYGYTF.

This rearrangement joins TRBV4-1 to TRBJ2-7; checking the TCRdb D call of TRBD2 is not possible without DNA. Germline CDR1 and CDR2: MGHRA and YSYEKL. The CDR3 runs 17 residues. CDR3 amino acids: CASSQVQNAGRIYEQYF.

This chain joins TRBV19 and TRBJ1-5; TCRdb's D call of TRBD1 is untestable without DNA. The CDR3 covers 14 residues. Germline V gene lookup returns CDR1 LNHDA and CDR2 SQIVND (reference sequence). The CDR3 region is CASISQGGNQPQHF.

This chain uses TRBV23-1 with TRBJ2-3; TCRdb outputs TRBD1, but without DNA this stays unchecked. TRBV23-1 is labeled an ORF, and its function is uncertain. CDR3 length: 12 amino acids. The CDR3 reads CASASGSDTQYF.

The CDR3 protein is CASSTGTRFNTGELFF. The chain combines TRBV6-5 with TRBJ2-2; TCRdb picks TRBD1, but there is no DNA to check that call. CDR3 length: 16 residues. Per germline, CDR1 MNHEY and CDR2 SVGAGI.